Included here is one T cell receptor (beta chain) sequence, with context. Original processing methods: Estimated nucleated cell counts came from reference gene primer amplification. Method: immunoSEQ multiplex PCR; TCRdb's copy keeps in-frame clones and lacks some. The V and J calls and clone size were taken over from that table, and D and trimming were inferred from the DNA. This sample has 140,000 or so clones, with approximately 80% found just once. The data were taken from a study of blood T cell repertoires in COVID-19. In the study overall: Both acute and convalescent COVID-19 samples were obtained from the United States, Italy and Spain.

CDR1 and CDR2 (germline): SGHRS, YFSETQ. V lost 4 bases, J lost 4 bases, and 10 bases stayed unmatched. The CDR3 length is 16 residues. Sample: peripheral blood. This sequence was found in a human donor in a cohort sampled during active COVID-19. The chain uses TRBV5-1 and TRBJ1-2, with 10 bases fitting TRBD1. CDR3 nucleotide sequence: TGCGCCAGCAGCGCGGCGGGGGACAGGGGAGGCTATGGCTACACCTTC. Translated: CASSAAGDRGGYGYTF.